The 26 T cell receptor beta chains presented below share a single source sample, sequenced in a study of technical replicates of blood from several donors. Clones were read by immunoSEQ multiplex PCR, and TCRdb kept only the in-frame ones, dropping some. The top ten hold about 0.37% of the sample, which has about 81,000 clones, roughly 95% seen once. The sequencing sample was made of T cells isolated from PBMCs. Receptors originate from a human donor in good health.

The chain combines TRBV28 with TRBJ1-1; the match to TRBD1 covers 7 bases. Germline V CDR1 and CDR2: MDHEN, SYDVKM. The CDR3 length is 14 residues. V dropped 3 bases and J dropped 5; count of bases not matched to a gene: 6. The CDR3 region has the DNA TGTGCCAGCAGTTTGGACAGGCTAAGGACTGAAGCTTTCTTT. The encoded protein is CASSLDRLRTEAFF.

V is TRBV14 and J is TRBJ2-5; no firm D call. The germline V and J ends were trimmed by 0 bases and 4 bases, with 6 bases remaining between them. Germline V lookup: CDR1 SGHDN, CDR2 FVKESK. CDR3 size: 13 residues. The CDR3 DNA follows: TGTGCCAGCAGCCAAGATTTGGCAGAGACCCAGTACTTC. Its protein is CASSQDLAETQYF.

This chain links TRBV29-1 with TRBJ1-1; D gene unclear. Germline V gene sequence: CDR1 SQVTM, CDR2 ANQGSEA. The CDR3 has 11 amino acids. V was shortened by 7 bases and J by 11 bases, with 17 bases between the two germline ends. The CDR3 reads CSGGEGWDAFF. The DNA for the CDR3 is TGCAGCGGGGGAGAGGGTTGGGATGCTTTCTTT.

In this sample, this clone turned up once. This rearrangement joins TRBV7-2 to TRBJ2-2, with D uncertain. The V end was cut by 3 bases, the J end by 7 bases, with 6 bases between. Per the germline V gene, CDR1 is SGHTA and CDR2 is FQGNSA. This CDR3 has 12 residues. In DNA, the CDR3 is TGTGCCAGCAGCTTCGGTAGCGGGGAGCTGTTTTTT. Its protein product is CASSFGSGELFF.

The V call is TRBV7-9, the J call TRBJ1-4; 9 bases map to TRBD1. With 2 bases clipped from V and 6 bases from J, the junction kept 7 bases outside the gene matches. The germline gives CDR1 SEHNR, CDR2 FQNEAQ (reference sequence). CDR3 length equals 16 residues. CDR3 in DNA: TGTGCCAGCAGCTTAACCCGGGACAGGGTTCATGAAAAACTGTTTTTT. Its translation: CASSLTRDRVHEKLFF. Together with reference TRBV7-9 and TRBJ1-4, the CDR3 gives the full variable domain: DTGVSQNPRHKITKRGQNVTFRCDPISEHNRLYWYRQTLGQGPEFLTYFQNEAQLEKSRLLSDRFSAERPKGSFSTLEIQRTEQGDSAMYLCASSLTRDRVHEKLFFGSGTQLSVL.

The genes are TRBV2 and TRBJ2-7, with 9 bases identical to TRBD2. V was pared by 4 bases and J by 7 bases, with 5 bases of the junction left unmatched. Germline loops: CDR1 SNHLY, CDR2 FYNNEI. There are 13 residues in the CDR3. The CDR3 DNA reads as TGTGCCAGCAGTGTCAGCGGGAGGCTTGAGCAGTACTTC. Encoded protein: CASSVSGRLEQYF.

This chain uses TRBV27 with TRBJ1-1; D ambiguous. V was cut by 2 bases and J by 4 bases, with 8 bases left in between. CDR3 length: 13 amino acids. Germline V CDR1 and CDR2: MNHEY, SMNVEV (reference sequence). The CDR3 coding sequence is TGTGCCAGCAGTTTACAGTCTGGCACTGAAGCTTTCTTT. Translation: CASSLQSGTEAFF.

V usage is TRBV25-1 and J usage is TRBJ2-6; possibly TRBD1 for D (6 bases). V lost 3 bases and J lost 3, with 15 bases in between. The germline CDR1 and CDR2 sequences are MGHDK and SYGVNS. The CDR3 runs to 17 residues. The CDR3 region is CASSDSQGTDGANVLTF. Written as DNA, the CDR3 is TGTGCCAGCAGTGATTCCCAGGGGACGGATGGGGCCAACGTCCTGACTTTC.

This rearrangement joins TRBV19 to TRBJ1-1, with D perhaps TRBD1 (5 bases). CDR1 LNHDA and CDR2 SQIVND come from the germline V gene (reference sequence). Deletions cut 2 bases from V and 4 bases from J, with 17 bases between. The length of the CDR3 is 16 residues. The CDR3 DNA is TGTGCCAGTAGTATAAACTGGGGGGGTGAAGGCACTGAAGCTTTCTTT. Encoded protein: CASSINWGGEGTEAFF. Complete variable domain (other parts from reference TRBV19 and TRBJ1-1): DGGITQSPKYLFRKEGQNVTLSCEQNLNHDAMYWYRQDPGQGLRLIYYSQIVNDFQKGDIAEGYSVSREKKESFPLTVTSAQKNPTAFYLCASSINWGGEGTEAFFGQGTRLTVV.

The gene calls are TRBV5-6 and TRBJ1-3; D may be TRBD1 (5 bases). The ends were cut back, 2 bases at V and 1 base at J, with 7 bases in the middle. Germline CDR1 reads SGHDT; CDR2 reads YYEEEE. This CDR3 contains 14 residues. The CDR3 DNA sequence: TGTGCCAGCAGCTTTCAGGGTTCTGGAAACACCATATATTTT. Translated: CASSFQGSGNTIYF. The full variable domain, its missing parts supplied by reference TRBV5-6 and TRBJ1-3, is DAGVTQSPTHLIKTRGQQVTLRCSPKSGHDTVSWYQQALGQGPQFIFQYYEEEERQRGNFPDRFSGHQFPNYSSELNVNALLLGDSALYLCASSFQGSGNTIYFGEGSWLTVV.

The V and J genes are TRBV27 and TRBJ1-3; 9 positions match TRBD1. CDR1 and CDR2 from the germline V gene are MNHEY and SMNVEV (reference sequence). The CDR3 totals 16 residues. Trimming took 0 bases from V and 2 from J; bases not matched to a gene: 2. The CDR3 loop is CASSLSYRGPGNTIYF. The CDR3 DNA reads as TGTGCCAGCAGTTTATCGTACAGGGGGCCTGGAAACACCATATATTTT.

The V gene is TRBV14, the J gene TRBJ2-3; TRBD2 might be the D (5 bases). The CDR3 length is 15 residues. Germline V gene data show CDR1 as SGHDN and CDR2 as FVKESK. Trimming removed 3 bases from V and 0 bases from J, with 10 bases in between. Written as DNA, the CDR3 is TGTGCCAGCAGCCACAGAGGGCCTAGCACAGATACGCAGTATTTT. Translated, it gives CASSHRGPSTDTQYF.

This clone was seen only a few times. The CDR3 DNA reads TGTGCCAGCAGTGTCAGACTGGGTAACTATGGCTACACCTTC. It yields the protein CASSVRLGNYGYTF. The chain joins TRBV2 to TRBJ1-2; unclear D gene. Between the trimmed V and J ends, which lost 4 bases and 1 base, there was a span of 10 bases. CDR1 and CDR2 from the germline V gene are SNHLY and FYNNEI. The CDR3 has 14 residues.

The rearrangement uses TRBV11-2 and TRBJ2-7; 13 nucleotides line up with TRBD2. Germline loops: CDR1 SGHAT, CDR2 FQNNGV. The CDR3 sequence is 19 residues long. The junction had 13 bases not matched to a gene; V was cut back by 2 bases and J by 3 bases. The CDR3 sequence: CASSLTSGRALPPIYEQYF. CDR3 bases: TGTGCCAGCAGCTTAACTAGCGGGAGGGCTCTCCCACCGATCTACGAGCAGTACTTC.

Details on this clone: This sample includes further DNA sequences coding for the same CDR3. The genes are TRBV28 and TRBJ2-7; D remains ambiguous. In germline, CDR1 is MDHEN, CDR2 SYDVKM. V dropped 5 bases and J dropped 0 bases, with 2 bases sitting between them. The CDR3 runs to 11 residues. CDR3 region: CASSRSYEQYF. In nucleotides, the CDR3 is TGTGCCAGCAGTCGCTCCTACGAGCAGTACTTC. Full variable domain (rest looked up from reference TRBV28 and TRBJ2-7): DVKVTQSSRYLVKRTGEKVFLECVQDMDHENMFWYRQDPGLGLRLIYFSYDVKMKEKGDIPEGYSVSREKKERFSLILESASTNQTSMYLCASSRSYEQYFGPGTRLTVT.

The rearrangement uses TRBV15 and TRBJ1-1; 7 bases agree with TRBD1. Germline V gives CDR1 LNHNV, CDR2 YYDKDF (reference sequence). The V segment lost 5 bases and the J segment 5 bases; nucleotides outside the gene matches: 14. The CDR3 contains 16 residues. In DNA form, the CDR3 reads TGTGCCACCAGCGCCTCACACTCTCAGGGGGGAACTGAAGCTTTCTTT. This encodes CATSASHSQGGTEAFF.

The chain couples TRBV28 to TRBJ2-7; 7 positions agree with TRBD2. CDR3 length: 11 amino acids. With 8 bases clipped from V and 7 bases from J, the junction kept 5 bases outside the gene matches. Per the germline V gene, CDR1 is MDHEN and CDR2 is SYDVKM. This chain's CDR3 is CASGGGWEQYF. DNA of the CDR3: TGTGCCAGCGGGGGGGGTTGGGAGCAGTACTTC. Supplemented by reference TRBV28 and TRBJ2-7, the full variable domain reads DVKVTQSSRYLVKRTGEKVFLECVQDMDHENMFWYRQDPGLGLRLIYFSYDVKMKEKGDIPEGYSVSREKKERFSLILESASTNQTSMYLCASGGGWEQYFGPGTRLTVT.

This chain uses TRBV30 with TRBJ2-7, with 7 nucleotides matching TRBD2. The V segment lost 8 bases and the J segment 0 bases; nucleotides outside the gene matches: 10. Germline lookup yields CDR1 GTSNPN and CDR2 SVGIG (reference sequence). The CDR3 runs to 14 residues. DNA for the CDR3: TGTGCCAGCGAAGCGGCTAGCGGCTCCTACGAGCAGTACTTC. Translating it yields CASEAASGSYEQYF.

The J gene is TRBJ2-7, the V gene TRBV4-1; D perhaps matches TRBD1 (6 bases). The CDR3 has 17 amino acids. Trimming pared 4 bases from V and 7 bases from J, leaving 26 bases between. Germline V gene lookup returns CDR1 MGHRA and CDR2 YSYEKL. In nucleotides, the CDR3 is TGCGCCAGCAGCCCTATTCCGATACTAGGGGGTGGAGAAGAGCAGTACTTC. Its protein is CASSPIPILGGGEEQYF.

Written as DNA, the CDR3 is TGTGCCTGGAGCTCATTGGCTTTGGGCACAGATACGCAGTATTTT. Encoded protein: CAWSSLALGTDTQYF. The chain has TRBV30 and TRBJ2-3; D unresolved. CDR1 and CDR2 (germline): GTSNPN, SVGIG (reference sequence). Trimming shortened V by 3 bases and J by 1 base, and 14 bases separated the two germline ends. This CDR3 has 15 amino acids.

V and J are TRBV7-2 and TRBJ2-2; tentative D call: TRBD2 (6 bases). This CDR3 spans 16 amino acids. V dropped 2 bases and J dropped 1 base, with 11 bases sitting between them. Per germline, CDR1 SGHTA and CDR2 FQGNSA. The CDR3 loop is CASSLIGGWNTGELFF. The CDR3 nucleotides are TGTGCCAGCAGCTTAATAGGAGGGTGGAACACCGGGGAGCTGTTTTTT.

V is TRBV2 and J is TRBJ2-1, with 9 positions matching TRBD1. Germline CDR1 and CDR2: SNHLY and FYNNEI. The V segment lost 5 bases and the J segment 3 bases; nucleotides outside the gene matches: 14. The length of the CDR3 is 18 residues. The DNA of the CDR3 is TGTGCCAGCAGTTTAGACCCCCGTAGGGACAGGGACTACAATGAGCAGTTCTTC. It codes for CASSLDPRRDRDYNEQFF.

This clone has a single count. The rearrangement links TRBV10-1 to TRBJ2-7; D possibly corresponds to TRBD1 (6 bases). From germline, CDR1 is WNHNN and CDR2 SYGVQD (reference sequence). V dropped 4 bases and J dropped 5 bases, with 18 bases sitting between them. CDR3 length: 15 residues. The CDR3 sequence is CASSGPGENHDEQYF. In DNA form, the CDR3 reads TGCGCCAGCAGTGGACCAGGGGAGAATCATGACGAGCAGTACTTC.

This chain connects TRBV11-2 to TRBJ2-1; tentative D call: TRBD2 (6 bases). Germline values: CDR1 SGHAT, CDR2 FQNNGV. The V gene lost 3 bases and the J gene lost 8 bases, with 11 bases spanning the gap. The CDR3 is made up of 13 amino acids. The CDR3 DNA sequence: TGTGCCAGCAGCTTCCCGGGAGTGGATGAGCAGTTCTTC. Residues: CASSFPGVDEQFF.

CDR3 nucleotides: TGCGCCAGCAGCGCCCAGGGGTCACTAGCGATTCGGACAGATACGCAGTATTTT. Protein product: CASSAQGSLAIRTDTQYF. V usage is TRBV5-1 and J usage is TRBJ2-3; possibly TRBD2 for D (7 bases). Trimming left V 4 bases short and J 3 bases short, with 24 bases between. The CDR3 extends over 18 amino acids. Germline assignment: CDR1 SGHRS and CDR2 YFSETQ.

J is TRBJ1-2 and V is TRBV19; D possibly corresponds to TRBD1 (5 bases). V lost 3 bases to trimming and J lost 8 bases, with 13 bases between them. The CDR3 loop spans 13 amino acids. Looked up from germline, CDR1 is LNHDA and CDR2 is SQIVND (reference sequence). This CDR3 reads CASSIVRADGYTF. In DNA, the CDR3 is TGTGCCAGTAGTATTGTCAGGGCAGACGGCTACACCTTC.